This entry lists 26 T cell receptor beta chains sequenced from one sample in a study of shared clonotypes between healthy human individuals. Some clones are missing from TCRdb's copy, which holds only in-frame ones; the method was immunoSEQ multiplex PCR. The sample has 2,500,000 or so clones; 93% are singletons. Material for sequencing was naive CD4+ T cells from PBMCs. This sample's subset: CD45RA+ positively selected. The receptors here all came from a man in his late teens or twenties in good health. Some clones in this sample may be carry-over from other donors' samples.

The V call is TRBV5-1, the J call TRBJ2-7, with 8 bases matching TRBD2. Germline V gene data show CDR1 as SGHRS and CDR2 as YFSETQ. The CDR3 has 16 residues. J gave up 0 bases and V 4 bases, and 9 bases lay outside the gene matches. Here the CDR3 reads CASSRRLAPSSYEQYF. The CDR3, as DNA: TGCGCCAGCAGCCGACGACTAGCGCCGAGCTCCTACGAGCAGTACTTC.

Concerning this clone itself: This CDR3 is also generated by other DNA sequences in the sample. The CDR3 reads CASSSQGYEQYF. CDR3 nucleotides: TGTGCCAGCAGCTCGCAAGGGTACGAGCAGTACTTC. This chain links TRBV11-1 with TRBJ2-7, with D hard to call. Trimming took off 4 bases at V and 4 bases at J, with 8 bases between the two ends. The CDR3 is 12 amino acids. CDR1 is SGHAT and CDR2 is FQDESV in the germline V gene (reference sequence).

The chain combines TRBV7-6 with TRBJ2-3; TRBD1 or TRBD2 may be the D gene (5 bases each). Looked up from germline, CDR1 is SGHVS and CDR2 is FNYEAQ. V lost 6 bases and J 7 bases, leaving 11 bases between the germline ends. This CDR3 is 12 amino acids long. The CDR3 DNA is TGTGCCAGCAGTCCCGGGGCGTATACGCAGTATTTT. Encoded protein: CASSPGAYTQYF.

This sequence joins TRBV19 and TRBJ2-4; 7 positions match TRBD2. V trimming: 5 bases; J trimming: 11 bases; junction bases outside the gene matches: 12. Per germline, CDR1 LNHDA and CDR2 SQIVND (reference sequence). This CDR3 is 14 amino acids long. The CDR3 region has the DNA TGTGCCAGTAGTCAAGGGACCCTCGGGGGGTTTCAGTACTTC. Translated: CASSQGTLGGFQYF.

The chain's CDR3 is CASSRPGLGRNTIYF. The CDR3 DNA sequence: TGTGCCAGCAGCCGCCCGGGACTAGGAAGAAACACCATATATTTT. This sequence joins TRBV14 and TRBJ1-3; maybe TRBD1 (5 bases). Trimming removed 4 bases from V and 5 bases from J, with 15 bases in between. CDR1 SGHDN and CDR2 FVKESK come from the germline V gene. This CDR3 region has 15 residues.

V and J are TRBV4-1 and TRBJ2-6; D remains unclear. Trimming removed 0 bases at V and 3 bases at J, with 15 bases between. From germline, CDR1 is MGHRA and CDR2 YSYEKL. The CDR3 is 18 residues long. The CDR3 here is CASSQDRMGMGGANVLTF. CDR3 DNA sequence: TGCGCCAGCAGCCAAGATAGGATGGGGATGGGTGGGGCCAACGTCCTGACTTTC.

This sequence joins TRBV7-9 and TRBJ2-5, with D possibly called TRBD1 or TRBD2 (5 bases each). The V end was cut by 2 bases, the J end by 11 bases, with 27 bases between. The CDR3 spans 17 residues. Per the germline V gene, CDR1 is SEHNR and CDR2 is FQNEAQ (reference sequence). CDR3 in amino acids: CASSLRHLFGQGGGQYF. The CDR3 nucleotides read TGTGCCAGCAGCTTAAGACATTTATTCGGGCAGGGTGGCGGGCAGTACTTC.

The chain combines TRBV27 with TRBJ1-4, with 9 positions matching TRBD1. The germline gives CDR1 MNHEY, CDR2 SMNVEV (reference sequence). There are 15 residues in the CDR3. J lost 8 bases, V lost 6 bases, and 10 bases had no gene match. CDR3 amino acids: CASSPPGTGGEKLFF. In nucleotides, the CDR3 is TGTGCCAGCAGCCCCCCGGGAACAGGGGGCGAAAAACTGTTTTTT.

The rearrangement uses TRBV7-3 and TRBJ2-2, with 15 positions matching TRBD2. The junction had 5 bases not matched to a gene; V was cut back by 2 bases and J by 7 bases. The germline CDR1 and CDR2 sequences are SGHTA and FQGTGA. CDR3 length: 17 amino acids. CDR3 in amino acids: CASSLGLAGGPDGELFF. CDR3 nucleotide sequence: TGTGCCAGCAGCTTAGGACTAGCGGGAGGGCCGGACGGGGAGCTGTTTTTT.

This chain joins TRBV28 and TRBJ2-1; D is unclear. CDR3 length equals 15 residues. Trimming left V 3 bases short and J 2 bases short, with 11 bases between. The germline V gene encodes CDR1 MDHEN and CDR2 SYDVKM. The CDR3 coding sequence is TGTGCCAGCAGTTTCGTCCCTATCACCTACAATGAGCAGTTCTTC. Protein: CASSFVPITYNEQFF. The whole variable domain, filled in from reference TRBV28 and TRBJ2-1, reads DVKVTQSSRYLVKRTGEKVFLECVQDMDHENMFWYRQDPGLGLRLIYFSYDVKMKEKGDIPEGYSVSREKKERFSLILESASTNQTSMYLCASSFVPITYNEQFFGPGTRLTVL.

V is TRBV19 and J is TRBJ1-1; the D is unclear. CDR1 and CDR2 (germline): LNHDA, SQIVND (reference sequence). V gave up 3 bases and J gave up 5 bases, with 7 bases separating them. The CDR3 is made up of 12 amino acids. CDR3 region: CASSMQQTEAFF. In nucleotides, the CDR3 is TGTGCCAGTAGTATGCAGCAAACTGAAGCTTTCTTT.

The chain links TRBV28 to TRBJ2-5; D possibly uses TRBD1 or TRBD2 (5 bases each). V lost 4 bases and J lost 10, with 25 bases in between. This CDR3 is built from 16 residues. CDR1 is MDHEN and CDR2 is SYDVKM in the germline V gene. The CDR3: CASSSARGPREGSQYF. The CDR3 DNA sequence: TGTGCCAGCAGTTCCGCACGGGGACCAAGAGAGGGGAGCCAGTACTTC. Drawing the rest from reference TRBV28 and TRBJ2-5, the complete variable domain is DVKVTQSSRYLVKRTGEKVFLECVQDMDHENMFWYRQDPGLGLRLIYFSYDVKMKEKGDIPEGYSVSREKKERFSLILESASTNQTSMYLCASSSARGPREGSQYFGPGTRLLVL.

This clone was picked up one time. CDR3 in amino acids: CASSPMRGRTGELFF. The CDR3 nucleotides are TGTGCCAGCAGCCCGATGAGGGGGAGGACCGGGGAGCTGTTTTTT. The chain carries TRBV7-9 and TRBJ2-2; either TRBD1 or TRBD2 may fit D (6 bases each). Germline loops: CDR1 SEHNR, CDR2 FQNEAQ (reference sequence). This CDR3 comprises 15 residues. Trimming took 5 bases from V and 5 from J, leaving 15 bases between them.

V gene TRBV2 combines with J gene TRBJ2-1, with 13 bases lining up with TRBD2. Trimming removed 4 bases from V and 7 bases from J; junction bases left unmatched: 7. Germline CDR1 is SNHLY and CDR2 is FYNNEI. This CDR3 region has 16 residues. This CDR3 is CASSGRTSGSGNEQFF. The CDR3 DNA reads TGTGCCAGCAGTGGAAGGACTAGCGGGAGTGGGAATGAGCAGTTCTTC.

This rearrangement joins TRBV25-1 to TRBJ2-3; D remains unclear. Trimming removed 6 bases at V and 3 bases at J, with 10 bases between. This CDR3 comprises 13 residues. The germline V gene encodes CDR1 MGHDK and CDR2 SYGVNS. The CDR3 loop reads CASRWGATDTQYF. The CDR3 DNA follows: TGTGCCAGCAGATGGGGTGCTACAGATACGCAGTATTTT.

This chain uses TRBV2 with TRBJ2-6; D is uncertain. V was pared by 3 bases and J by 1 base, with 7 bases between. Per the germline V gene, CDR1 is SNHLY and CDR2 is FYNNEI. There are 15 residues in the CDR3. The CDR3 is CASSDGGSGANVLTF. CDR3 coding DNA: TGTGCCAGCAGTGATGGTGGATCTGGGGCCAACGTCCTGACTTTC.

The gene calls are TRBV7-8 and TRBJ2-2; 7 bases fit TRBD1. V was clipped by 6 bases and J by 6 bases; unmatched bases: 4. The germline V gene has CDR1 SGHVS and CDR2 FQNEAQ. The CDR3 has 13 residues. The CDR3 region has the DNA TGTGCCAGCAGAAACACAGGGGCCGGGGAGCTGTTTTTT. Its translation: CASRNTGAGELFF.

V usage is TRBV10-3 and J usage is TRBJ2-1; TRBD1 aligns across 10 bases. The J segment lost 4 bases and the V segment lost 6 bases, leaving 9 bases of the junction unmatched. Germline CDR1 is ENHRY and CDR2 is SYGVKD. The CDR3 length is 16 residues. As DNA, the CDR3 is TGTGCCATCAGATTAGACAGGGGGCTTACATACAATGAGCAGTTCTTC. This gives the protein CAIRLDRGLTYNEQFF.

This clone was counted once. The chain carries TRBV5-1 and TRBJ1-2; 10 bases fit TRBD1. The trim removed 5 bases at V and 7 bases at J, leaving 8 bases unmatched. The CDR3 runs 14 residues. CDR1 and CDR2 from the germline V gene are SGHRS and YFSETQ. The CDR3 reads CASRPGQGLSGYTF. Here the CDR3 DNA reads TGCGCCAGCAGACCGGGACAGGGGTTGAGTGGCTACACCTTC.

V and J are TRBV28 and TRBJ1-6; 8 positions agree with TRBD1. This CDR3 region has 15 residues. The junction had 6 bases not matched to a gene; V was cut back by 3 bases and J by 8 bases. Germline V lookup: CDR1 MDHEN, CDR2 SYDVKM. The CDR3: CASSFYRGTDSPLHF. CDR3 bases: TGTGCCAGCAGTTTTTACAGGGGGACGGATTCACCCCTCCACTTT.

The chain combines TRBV19 with TRBJ2-7, with D maybe TRBD1 (5 bases). This CDR3 spans 15 amino acids. V lost 3 bases to trimming and J lost 2 bases, with 14 bases between them. CDR1 is LNHDA, CDR2 SQIVND, per germline (reference sequence). The CDR3 coding sequence is TGTGCCAGTAGTATTTCGTCAGGGTCTACCTACGAGCAGTACTTC. As protein: CASSISSGSTYEQYF. The variable domain in full, with the rest retrieved from reference TRBV19 and TRBJ2-7, is DGGITQSPKYLFRKEGQNVTLSCEQNLNHDAMYWYRQDPGQGLRLIYYSQIVNDFQKGDIAEGYSVSREKKESFPLTVTSAQKNPTAFYLCASSISSGSTYEQYFGPGTRLTVT.

V and J are TRBV6-1 and TRBJ2-1; TRBD1 aligns across 7 bases. Germline CDR1 and CDR2: MNHNS and SASEGT. J gave up 5 bases and V 5 bases, and 6 bases lay outside the gene matches. This CDR3 region has 14 residues. CDR3 residues: CASSKQGSDNEQFF. CDR3 nucleotide sequence: TGTGCCAGCAGTAAACAGGGGTCCGACAATGAGCAGTTCTTC.

This clone was recorded once. The genes are TRBV5-1 and TRBJ2-7; D is tentatively TRBD1 or TRBD2 (5 bases each). The CDR3 extends over 14 amino acids. V lost 4 bases and J lost 6, with 17 bases in between. Per the germline V gene, CDR1 is SGHRS and CDR2 is YFSETQ. The DNA for the CDR3 is TGCGCCAGCAGCATATCCGGGACCCTCGCCGAGCAGTACTTC. This gives the protein CASSISGTLAEQYF.

The chain uses TRBV23-1 and TRBJ2-1, with TRBD2 matching 7 bases. TRBV23-1 counts as an open reading frame of uncertain function. The V segment lost 0 bases and the J segment 6 bases; nucleotides outside the gene matches: 20. The CDR3 sequence is 20 residues long. CDR3 in amino acids: CASSQSGIWAGEGWVNEQFF. CDR3 DNA sequence: TGCGCCAGCAGTCAATCGGGGATTTGGGCGGGAGAAGGATGGGTCAATGAGCAGTTCTTC.

The chain combines TRBV13 with TRBJ2-2, with 10 bases fitting TRBD2. Losses at the gene ends were 3 bases for V and 5 bases for J; bases not matched to a gene: 9. Germline CDR1 and CDR2: PRHDT and FYEKMQ (reference sequence). The CDR3 spans 17 residues. The CDR3 region has the DNA TGTGCCAGCAGCTTCGCCCCTAGCGGGAGAAATACCGGGGAGCTGTTTTTT. It yields the protein CASSFAPSGRNTGELFF.

The V and J genes are TRBV28 and TRBJ2-1, with 11 bases that match TRBD2. Trimming cost V 5 bases and J 4 bases; bases outside gene matches: 4. There are 15 residues in the CDR3. The germline gives CDR1 MDHEN, CDR2 SYDVKM. CDR3 DNA sequence: TGTGCCAGCAGTCCGGGACTAGCGGAATACAATGAGCAGTTCTTC. It yields the protein CASSPGLAEYNEQFF.